The 24 T cell receptor beta chains below all came from one sample that was sequenced in a study of T cells in Graves' hyperthyroidism and ophthalmopathy. The investigators amplified TCR beta CDR3 regions from RNA transcripts. First-round RT-PCR of the TCR CDR3 relied on the HTBI primer set. MiXCR, applied by TCRdb to the multiplex PCR reads, yields one record per CDR3 protein. The sample gives around 300,000 distinct CDR3 sequences, about 14% of which show up once; about 8% is in the top ten. Sequencing input: blood. Receptors originate from a young woman with Graves' hyperthyroidism that later progressed to Graves' ophthalmopathy.

This clonotype was counted many times. V gene TRBV7-2 combines with J gene TRBJ2-7, with 10 bases that match TRBD2. The germline V gene encodes CDR1 SGHTA and CDR2 FQGNSA. CDR3 length: 15 residues. V was clipped by 5 bases and J by 7 bases; unmatched bases: 11. This chain's CDR3 is CASSLEGSGRYEQYF. The CDR3 region has the DNA TGTGCCAGCAGCCTAGAGGGTAGCGGGAGGTATGAGCAGTACTTC.

V is TRBV5-6 and J is TRBJ1-6, with 7 positions matching TRBD1. With 2 bases clipped from V and 9 bases from J, the junction kept 2 bases outside the gene matches. The CDR3 runs 13 residues. CDR1 and CDR2 from the germline V gene are SGHDT and YYEEEE. CDR3 DNA: TGTGCCAGCAGCTTAACAGGGGTTTCACCCCTCCACTTT. Its protein is CASSLTGVSPLHF.

This clonotype was seen a handful of times. The chain uses TRBV10-3 and TRBJ1-4, with 8 bases that match TRBD1. Germline CDR1 ENHRY, CDR2 SYGVKD. Trimming cost V 10 bases and J 0 bases; bases outside gene matches: 4. This CDR3 region has 14 residues. CDR3 coding DNA: TGTGCCACCGGACAGGGCTCAACTAATGAAAAACTGTTTTTT. Residues: CATGQGSTNEKLFF.

This chain connects TRBV6-2 or TRBV6-3 to TRBJ1-1; D call uncertain. Germline V gene sequence: CDR1 MNHEY, CDR2 SVGEGT. V dropped 0 bases and J dropped 7 bases, with 12 bases sitting between them. The CDR3 totals 14 residues. CDR3 sequence reads: CASSYSTAWGEAFF. CDR3 coding DNA: TGTGCCAGCAGTTACTCAACGGCATGGGGTGAAGCTTTCTTT.

This clonotype was recorded at least ten times. This chain uses TRBV28 with TRBJ1-2, with 7 bases identical to TRBD1. The CDR3 is 15 residues long. Unmatched junction bases numbered 10, after V lost 6 bases and J lost 3 bases. CDR1 is MDHEN and CDR2 is SYDVKM in the germline V gene. CDR3 DNA: TGTGCCAGCAGCATAACAGGGGCCGTATACTATGGCTACACCTTC. Translating gives CASSITGAVYYGYTF.

This clonotype appeared many times. The chain's CDR3 is CASRPLAGRSYEQYF. The CDR3 bases are TGTGCCAGCAGACCCCTAGCGGGACGCTCCTACGAGCAGTACTTC. The J gene is TRBJ2-7, the V gene TRBV7-2, with TRBD2 matching over 9 bases. Germline loops: CDR1 SGHTA, CDR2 FQGNSA. The V gene end was trimmed by 6 bases and the J gene end by 0 bases; junction bases not matched to a gene: 6. The CDR3 has 15 residues.

In this sample, this clonotype turned up a few times. The V gene is TRBV28, the J gene TRBJ2-7; 12 bases fit TRBD2. Germline V CDR1 and CDR2: MDHEN, SYDVKM. CDR3 size: 17 residues. Unmatched junction bases numbered 8, after V lost 3 bases and J lost 2 bases. CDR3 region: CASSFRTSGNFAYEQYF. DNA for the CDR3: TGTGCCAGCAGTTTCCGGACTAGCGGGAATTTTGCCTACGAGCAGTACTTC.

This clonotype was recorded many times. J is TRBJ2-1 and V is TRBV28; 9 bases line up with TRBD1. Germline V gives CDR1 MDHEN, CDR2 SYDVKM. This CDR3 has 14 residues. V shed 5 bases, J shed 8 bases, and the junction held 7 bases outside the gene matches. The chain's CDR3 is CASSQTGGSYEQFF. The CDR3 DNA sequence: TGTGCCAGCAGTCAGACAGGGGGAAGCTATGAGCAGTTCTTC.

The chain is built from TRBV4-3 and TRBJ2-1, with D perhaps TRBD2 (6 bases). V was pared by 3 bases and J by 7 bases, with 13 bases between. The V gene's germline CDR1 is LGHNA and CDR2 YSLEER. This CDR3 is 14 amino acids long. CDR3 coding DNA: TGCGCCAGCAGCCAGGAGGCAGGGACTAATGAGCAGTTCTTC. Residues: CASSQEAGTNEQFF.

There are many counts of this clonotype. The chain recombines TRBV6-2 or TRBV6-3 with TRBJ1-5; D is undetermined. Between the trimmed V and J ends, which lost 6 bases and 4 bases, there was a span of 13 bases. Germline V CDR1 and CDR2: MNHEY, SVGEGT. This CDR3 contains 14 residues. The CDR3 nucleotides read TGTGCCAGCAGCGAACTCGGGGAGAATCAGCCCCAGCATTTT. It is translated as CASSELGENQPQHF.

This clonotype was recorded many times. V is TRBV9 and J is TRBJ2-3; no clear D gene. The CDR3 sequence is 13 residues long. Germline V gives CDR1 SGDLS, CDR2 YYNGEE. Trimming left V 0 bases short and J 2 bases short, with 4 bases between. CDR3 loop: CASSVGDTDTQYF. In DNA form, the CDR3 reads TGTGCCAGCAGCGTAGGGGACACAGATACGCAGTATTTT.

This clonotype occurred many times. The V and J genes are TRBV19 and TRBJ1-1; TRBD1 is a possible D gene (6 bases). The CDR3 consists of 14 residues. Trimming pared 3 bases from V and 2 bases from J, leaving 10 bases between. CDR1 is LNHDA and CDR2 is SQIVND in the germline V gene (reference sequence). CDR3 nucleotides: TGTGCCAGTAGTATCGGACAGTTTAACACTGAAGCTTTCTTT. Protein sequence: CASSIGQFNTEAFF.

This clonotype has ten or more counts. V and J are TRBV6-1 and TRBJ2-7; possibly TRBD2 for D (5 bases). CDR1 and CDR2 (germline): MNHNS, SASEGT. V was clipped by 0 bases and J by 2 bases, with 8 bases between them. The CDR3 has 14 amino acids. The CDR3 loop reads CASSEASDTYEQYF. The CDR3 coding sequence is TGTGCCAGCAGTGAAGCTAGCGACACCTACGAGCAGTACTTC.

This clonotype was counted many times. J is TRBJ1-1 and V is TRBV28; D is perhaps TRBD1 (6 bases). Trimming removed 5 bases at V and 1 base at J, with 14 bases between. Germline V gene sequence: CDR1 MDHEN, CDR2 SYDVKM. CDR3 length: 15 amino acids. The CDR3 region is CASSLGGGQNTEAFF. CDR3 nucleotide sequence: TGTGCCAGCAGTCTTGGGGGGGGACAGAACACTGAAGCTTTCTTT.

Many counts were recorded for this clonotype. The chain uses TRBV20-1 and TRBJ2-1; 13 bases line up with TRBD2. The CDR3 is 16 residues long. The V gene end was trimmed by 5 bases and the J gene end by 8 bases; junction bases not matched to a gene: 12. Germline V gene data show CDR1 as DFQATT and CDR2 as SNEGSKA (reference sequence). The CDR3 sequence: CSAAATSGRAGDEQFF. Here the CDR3 DNA reads TGCAGTGCTGCAGCAACTAGCGGGAGGGCCGGGGATGAGCAGTTCTTC.

This clonotype was picked up many times. The chain couples TRBV12-3 or TRBV12-4 to TRBJ1-2; D uncertain. The CDR3 loop spans 9 amino acids. The V end lost 8 bases, the J end lost 8 bases, and 6 bases lay between the germline ends. CDR3 loop: CASGAGYTF. Here the CDR3 DNA reads TGTGCCAGCGGAGCGGGCTACACCTTC.

Ten or more counts support this clonotype. The gene calls are TRBV7-9 and TRBJ2-4, with 9 bases that match TRBD1. CDR1 is SEHNR and CDR2 is FQNEAQ in the germline V gene (reference sequence). The CDR3 consists of 13 residues. The V segment lost 5 bases and the J segment 7 bases; nucleotides outside the gene matches: 3. The CDR3 spells CASSPGQGNIQYF. In DNA, the CDR3 is TGTGCCAGCAGCCCCGGACAGGGGAACATTCAGTACTTC.

This clonotype was observed at least ten times. This chain connects TRBV28 to TRBJ1-1; TRBD1 might be the D (6 bases). Trimming took 4 bases from V and 3 from J, leaving 12 bases between them. Looked up from germline, CDR1 is MDHEN and CDR2 is SYDVKM. CDR3 size: 14 residues. The CDR3 is CASSSGGRDTEAFF. The CDR3 region has the DNA TGTGCCAGCAGTTCCGGGGGGCGGGACACTGAAGCTTTCTTT.

This clonotype was recorded at least ten times. The J gene is TRBJ2-1, the V gene TRBV5-1, with D perhaps matching TRBD2 (6 bases). Germline V gene sequence: CDR1 SGHRS, CDR2 YFSETQ. The CDR3 has 16 amino acids. Trimming stripped 0 bases from V and 2 bases from J, with 12 bases between. This chain's CDR3 is CASSLEGGKTYNEQFF. The CDR3 DNA reads as TGCGCCAGCAGCTTGGAGGGCGGGAAAACCTACAATGAGCAGTTCTTC. The full variable domain, in which reference TRBV5-1 and TRBJ2-1 provide the parts outside the CDR3, is KAGVTQTPRYLIKTRGQQVTLSCSPISGHRSVSWYQQTPGQGLQFLFEYFSETQRNKGNFPGRFSGRQFSNSRSEMNVSTLELGDSALYLCASSLEGGKTYNEQFFGPGTRLTVL.

This clonotype has a count of ten or more. The chain has TRBV6-2 or TRBV6-3 and TRBJ1-1, with D perhaps matching TRBD1 (6 bases). This CDR3 region has 12 residues. Trimming removed 2 bases from V and 11 bases from J, with 12 bases in between. The germline gives CDR1 MNHEY, CDR2 SVGEGT. CDR3 in DNA: TGTGCCAGCAGTTACATTGGGGGGCAGGCTTTCTTT. This translates into CASSYIGGQAFF.

This clonotype occurred many times. The chain uses TRBV7-8 and TRBJ2-1; 8 bases are a match to TRBD1. The V segment lost 3 bases and the J segment 5 bases; nucleotides outside the gene matches: 9. Germline CDR1 and CDR2: SGHVS and FQNEAQ. The CDR3 consists of 16 residues. This chain's CDR3 is CASSFTLMDRDNEQFF. In nucleotides, the CDR3 is TGTGCCAGCAGCTTCACACTGATGGACAGGGACAATGAGCAGTTCTTC.

This clonotype was detected many times. This chain joins TRBV20-1 and TRBJ2-5; D might be TRBD1 (5 bases). The CDR3 has 12 amino acids. With 3 bases removed from V and 2 bases from J, the gap between germline ends came to 7 bases. In germline, CDR1 is DFQATT, CDR2 SNEGSKA (reference sequence). The CDR3 DNA follows: TGCAGTGCTAGGAGACAGCAAGAGACCCAGTACTTC. Translation: CSARRQQETQYF.

This clonotype was counted many times. The chain uses TRBV11-3 and TRBJ2-3, with TRBD1 as a possible D gene (5 bases). Germline lookup yields CDR1 SGHNT and CDR2 YENEEA. Trimming removed 0 bases at V and 2 bases at J, with 9 bases between. The CDR3 length is 15 residues. CDR3 DNA: TGTGCCAGCAGCTTAGAGGGGCTTTCCACAGATACGCAGTATTTT. This codes for CASSLEGLSTDTQYF. The entire variable domain, with the rest obtained from reference TRBV11-3 and TRBJ2-3, is as follows: EAGVVQSPRYKIIEKKQPVAFWCNPISGHNTLYWYLQNLGQGPELLIRYENEEAVDDSQLPKDRFSAERLKGVDSTLKIQPAELGDSAVYLCASSLEGLSTDTQYFGPGTRLTVL.

V usage is TRBV18 and J usage is TRBJ2-2; 8 bases are a match to TRBD2. V lost 1 base, J lost 7 bases, and 8 bases stayed unmatched. The germline CDR1 and CDR2 sequences are KGHSH and LQKENI. There are 16 residues in the CDR3. The CDR3: CASSPRLARDHGELFF. The CDR3 bases are TGTGCCAGCTCACCACGACTAGCGAGAGATCACGGGGAGCTGTTTTTT.